A single sample is the source of the 30 T cell receptor beta chains below, sequenced in a study of CD8+ T cells in alopecia areata. Sample treatment: oral pan-JAK inhibitor, 5-10 mg twice daily. RNA, once extracted, was reverse transcribed into cDNA for use as the sequencing template. Only in-frame clones appear in the TCRdb table, and some are missing; sequencing was by immunoSEQ multiplex PCR. The sample has 100,000 to 140,000 clones; roughly 84% are singletons. The source material was CD8+ T cells sorted from blood, sampled at week 24, from a patient treated with tofacitinib. The receptors come from a human donor with alopecia areata.

The chain carries TRBV19 and TRBJ1-1; D unresolved. The CDR3 spans 14 residues. Germline V CDR1 and CDR2: LNHDA, SQIVND (reference sequence). With 5 bases removed from V and 1 base from J, the gap between germline ends came to 11 bases. In nucleotides, the CDR3 is TGTGCCAGTAGTTCCCACGGGCCGAACACTGAAGCTTTCTTT. The encoded protein is CASSSHGPNTEAFF.

This clone appeared a single time. The CDR3 DNA reads TGCGCCAGCAGTTACAGTAGCGGGGGGGTCCCCGGTGAGCAGTTCTTC. Protein product: CASSYSSGGVPGEQFF. The V gene is TRBV5-1, the J gene TRBJ2-1; 11 bases are shared with TRBD2. Germline V gene lookup returns CDR1 SGHRS and CDR2 YFSETQ. The CDR3 is 16 amino acids. Trimming cost V 5 bases and J 9 bases; bases outside gene matches: 13.

V usage is TRBV15 and J usage is TRBJ2-3; the D call may be TRBD1 or TRBD2 (7 bases each). Germline V lookup: CDR1 LNHNV, CDR2 YYDKDF (reference sequence). Trimming stripped 7 bases from V and 4 bases from J, with 15 bases between. CDR3 size: 14 residues. The CDR3 DNA reads TGTGCCACCACTCTACAGGGGAGGGCAGATACGCAGTATTTT. Its protein is CATTLQGRADTQYF.

This clone was seen just once. The same CDR3 arises from other DNA sequences in this sample as well. This chain connects TRBV7-9 to TRBJ2-1; D is uncertain. From germline, CDR1 is SEHNR and CDR2 FQNEAQ (reference sequence). This CDR3 contains 12 residues. Between the trimmed V and J ends, which lost 5 bases and 3 bases, there was a span of 5 bases. CDR3 loop: CASSQSYNEQFF. The CDR3 DNA sequence: TGTGCCAGCAGCCAGAGCTACAATGAGCAGTTCTTC.

The chain employs TRBV6-1 and TRBJ2-1; TRBD1 agrees at 10 bases. In germline, CDR1 is MNHNS, CDR2 SASEGT. The CDR3 has 15 amino acids. With 3 bases clipped from V and 8 bases from J, the junction kept 7 bases outside the gene matches. DNA for the CDR3: TGTGCCAGCAGTGATCGGGACAGGGGATACGATGAGCAGTTCTTC. As protein: CASSDRDRGYDEQFF.

DNA of the CDR3: TGTGCAGTAGCGGGGGCGACCTACGAGCAGTACTTC. Its protein product is CAVAGATYEQYF. The chain employs TRBV28 and TRBJ2-7; 9 nucleotides line up with TRBD2. The CDR3 sequence is 12 residues long. Germline V gene data show CDR1 as MDHEN and CDR2 as SYDVKM. Variable domain in full (rest from reference TRBV28 and TRBJ2-7): DVKVTQSSRYLVKRTGEKVFLECVQDMDHENMFWYRQDPGLGLRLIYFSYDVKMKEKGDIPEGYSVSREKKERFSLILESASTNQTSMYLCAVAGATYEQYFGPGTRLTVT.

This chain joins TRBV5-1 and TRBJ1-2; D call uncertain. The V end lost 0 bases, the J end lost 5 bases, and 5 bases lay between the germline ends. This CDR3 spans 12 amino acids. Germline CDR1 reads SGHRS; CDR2 reads YFSETQ. The CDR3 coding sequence is TGCGCCAGCAGCTTGGATGTATATGGCTACACCTTC. Translated, it gives CASSLDVYGYTF.

This clone came up a few times. This rearrangement joins TRBV4-3 to TRBJ1-2, with D possibly TRBD1 on 5 matching bases. This CDR3 spans 17 amino acids. Trimming removed 0 bases from V and 0 bases from J, with 14 bases in between. The germline CDR1 and CDR2 sequences are LGHNA and YSLEER. CDR3 protein: CASSQDRAGRANYGYTF. CDR3 coding DNA: TGCGCCAGCAGCCAAGATCGCGCAGGGCGAGCTAACTATGGCTACACCTTC.

This rearrangement joins TRBV19 to TRBJ2-2; a possible D gene is TRBD2 (5 bases). This CDR3 spans 14 amino acids. Germline V CDR1 and CDR2: LNHDA, SQIVND (reference sequence). Trimming shortened V by 6 bases and J by 0 bases, and 8 bases separated the two germline ends. CDR3 residues: CASRWGANTGELFF. In DNA form, the CDR3 reads TGTGCCAGTAGGTGGGGAGCGAACACCGGGGAGCTGTTTTTT.

The chain recombines TRBV11-2 with TRBJ1-3; 8 bases match TRBD1. CDR1 and CDR2 (germline): SGHAT, FQNNGV. CDR3 length: 13 amino acids. The V and J ends lost 4 bases and 9 bases, in that order; junction bases with no gene match: 5. CDR3 bases: TGTGCCAGCAGCTCGGGAGGGACAGGCACCATATATTTT. Its protein product is CASSSGGTGTIYF.

This chain links TRBV27 with TRBJ2-3; no definite D call. The CDR3 runs to 15 residues. Germline V CDR1 and CDR2: MNHEY, SMNVEV (reference sequence). V was cut by 3 bases and J by 0 bases, with 10 bases left in between. The CDR3 bases are TGTGCCAGCAGTTTTTTAGATTCTAGCACAGATACGCAGTATTTT. Translating it yields CASSFLDSSTDTQYF.

This clone was detected a few times. The sample carries other DNA sequences with the same CDR3. This chain joins TRBV7-9 and TRBJ2-7; a possible D gene is TRBD1 (5 bases). Germline V gives CDR1 SEHNR, CDR2 FQNEAQ (reference sequence). CDR3 length equals 14 residues. With 5 bases removed from V and 2 bases from J, the gap between germline ends came to 13 bases. The CDR3 here is CASSPGQSAYEQYF. The CDR3 coding sequence is TGTGCCAGCAGCCCAGGACAATCCGCCTACGAGCAGTACTTC.

The rearrangement links TRBV27 to TRBJ2-1; D is undetermined. V lost 3 bases, J lost 4 bases, and 7 bases lay in between. Germline V gene sequence: CDR1 MNHEY, CDR2 SMNVEV (reference sequence). The CDR3 consists of 13 residues. The CDR3 DNA reads as TGTGCCAGCAGTTTGGACCGGTACAATGAGCAGTTCTTC. Its translation is CASSLDRYNEQFF.

This clone appeared a few times. The chain has TRBV5-1 and TRBJ2-5, with D maybe TRBD1 (5 bases). The tail of the sequence fits TRBJ2-7 better, so the J call may be wrong. CDR3 length: 14 residues. CDR1 and CDR2 (germline): SGHRS, YFSETQ. CDR3 loop: CASSLRSTALEQYF. CDR3 bases: TGCGCCAGCAGCCTTAGATCGACAGCACTCGAGCAGTACTTC.

V gene TRBV13 combines with J gene TRBJ2-5; 9 bases align to TRBD2. The CDR3 sequence is 14 residues long. V was pared by 3 bases and J by 5 bases, with 4 bases of the junction left unmatched. Germline-derived CDR1 and CDR2 are PRHDT and FYEKMQ (reference sequence). In nucleotides, the CDR3 is TGTGCCAGCAGCTTGGGACTAGCCGAGGAGACCCAGTACTTC. Amino acid sequence: CASSLGLAEETQYF.

The chain joins TRBV4-3 to TRBJ2-3; 8 nucleotides match TRBD1. The CDR3 runs to 15 residues. The germline V gene encodes CDR1 LGHNA and CDR2 YSLEER. V lost 1 base to trimming and J lost 2 bases; unmatched junction nucleotides: 2. The CDR3 sequence is CASSQGQGLTDTQYF. As DNA, the CDR3 is TGCGCCAGCAGCCAAGGACAGGGGCTCACAGATACGCAGTATTTT.

The chain is built from TRBV30 and TRBJ2-7, with D uncertain. CDR3 length: 11 residues. Germline V CDR1 and CDR2: GTSNPN, SVGIG (reference sequence). Trimming stripped 7 bases from V and 4 bases from J, with 11 bases between. The CDR3 DNA follows: TGTGCCTCCAGACCCGGGTACGAGCAGTACTTC. Residues: CASRPGYEQYF.

The chain combines TRBV6-5 with TRBJ2-7; 10 bases are shared with TRBD1. Germline CDR1 and CDR2: MNHEY and SVGAGI. Losses at the gene ends were 6 bases for V and 1 base for J; bases not matched to a gene: 3. The CDR3 extends over 14 amino acids. The DNA for the CDR3 is TGTGCCAGCAGCCCGGGACAGGGGTCCTACGAGCAGTACTTC. Protein sequence: CASSPGQGSYEQYF.

The rearrangement links TRBV7-9 to TRBJ2-5; D could derive from TRBD1 or TRBD2 (6 bases each). Germline loops: CDR1 SEHNR, CDR2 FQNEAQ (reference sequence). The CDR3 runs 14 residues. V lost 1 base and J 4 bases, leaving 10 bases between the germline ends. CDR3 protein: CASSLVQGGETQYF. CDR3 in DNA: TGTGCCAGCAGCTTAGTACAGGGAGGAGAGACCCAGTACTTC.

This chain links TRBV7-2 with TRBJ1-5; TRBD1 is a possible D gene (5 bases). CDR3 size: 16 residues. In germline, CDR1 is SGHTA, CDR2 FQGNSA. V lost 4 bases and J 3 bases, leaving 16 bases between the germline ends. The CDR3 DNA sequence: TGTGCCAGCAGCTCCGGGTGGGGGTTCGACAATCAGCCCCAGCATTTT. Translated, it gives CASSSGWGFDNQPQHF.

The chain couples TRBV4-1 to TRBJ2-3; D may be TRBD1 or TRBD2 (5 bases each). Trimming removed 7 bases at V and 0 bases at J, with 14 bases between. From germline, CDR1 is MGHRA and CDR2 YSYEKL. The length of the CDR3 is 15 residues. The CDR3 loop is CASTRFEGSTDTQYF. The CDR3 DNA sequence: TGCGCCAGCACCCGGTTCGAGGGGAGCACAGATACGCAGTATTTT.

This chain links TRBV6-6 with TRBJ2-7; TRBD1 aligns across 11 bases. With 4 bases clipped from V and 3 bases from J, the junction kept 5 bases outside the gene matches. The CDR3 covers 15 residues. Germline V lookup: CDR1 MNHNY, CDR2 SVGAGI (reference sequence). The CDR3 DNA reads as TGTGCCAGCAGTTCTCCGGGACAGGGGGTCTACGAGCAGTACTTC. This codes for CASSSPGQGVYEQYF.

This rearrangement joins TRBV18 to TRBJ2-7; 9 positions match TRBD1. The CDR3 consists of 15 residues. The ends lost 4 bases at V and 1 base at J; junction bases unmatched: 5. The germline CDR1 and CDR2 sequences are KGHSH and LQKENI. The chain's CDR3 is CASSLSGTGSYEQYF. As DNA, the CDR3 is TGTGCCAGCTCACTATCCGGGACAGGGTCCTACGAGCAGTACTTC.

This chain uses TRBV2 with TRBJ1-1, with D unclear. Germline V gene data show CDR1 as SNHLY and CDR2 as FYNNEI. The CDR3 is 14 amino acids. V was cut by 7 bases and J by 0 bases, with 12 bases left in between. The CDR3 DNA follows: TGTGCCAGCATCAGAGTCGATGTGAACACTGAAGCTTTCTTT. Its protein is CASIRVDVNTEAFF.

This clone came up a few times. V usage is TRBV27 and J usage is TRBJ2-7; D not resolved. V lost 5 bases and J 3 bases, leaving 8 bases between the germline ends. Germline V CDR1 and CDR2: MNHEY, SMNVEV (reference sequence). CDR3 length: 12 residues. CDR3 nucleotides: TGTGCCAGCAGTCGTTACGGCTACGAGCAGTACTTC. Translating gives CASSRYGYEQYF.

V and J are TRBV28 and TRBJ2-3, with 10 bases lining up with TRBD2. Germline CDR1 and CDR2: MDHEN and SYDVKM. The CDR3 contains 15 residues. Losses at the gene ends were 2 bases for V and 6 bases for J; bases not matched to a gene: 5. The CDR3 DNA is TGTGCCAGCAGTTTAGCAGCGGGGGGGCGGGATACGCAGTATTTT. This sequence encodes CASSLAAGGRDTQYF.

The rearrangement joins TRBV19 to TRBJ2-4; D is possibly TRBD2 (5 bases). Germline V lookup: CDR1 LNHDA, CDR2 SQIVND (reference sequence). The CDR3 is 13 residues long. The V end lost 7 bases, the J end lost 7 bases, and 14 bases lay between the germline ends. The CDR3 sequence: CASTPGFGNIQYF. CDR3 DNA sequence: TGTGCCAGTACTCCGGGGTTTGGGAACATTCAGTACTTC.

This clone was found once. This chain's CDR3 is CASSRLGGADTQYF. CDR3 sequence (DNA): TGCGCCAGCTCCAGGTTGGGGGGTGCAGATACGCAGTATTTT. This chain joins TRBV10-2 and TRBJ2-3, with a weak D call TRBD2 (6 bases). This CDR3 spans 14 amino acids. The germline V and J ends were trimmed by 8 bases and 4 bases, with 16 bases remaining between them. In germline, CDR1 is WSHSY, CDR2 SAAADI.

The gene calls are TRBV7-9 and TRBJ1-2, with 7 bases aligning to TRBD1. The CDR3 loop spans 13 amino acids. With 4 bases clipped from V and 4 bases from J, the junction kept 3 bases outside the gene matches. The germline gives CDR1 SEHNR, CDR2 FQNEAQ (reference sequence). This CDR3 reads CASSSGQPYGYTF. The CDR3 DNA reads as TGTGCCAGCAGCTCGGGACAGCCCTATGGCTACACCTTC.

The V call is TRBV7-8, the J call TRBJ1-5, with D hard to call. Trimming took 5 bases from V and 7 from J, leaving 12 bases between them. CDR1 and CDR2 (germline): SGHVS, FQNEAQ. This CDR3 region has 13 residues. The CDR3 sequence: CASSPARGQPQHF. As DNA, the CDR3 is TGTGCCAGCAGCCCAGCAAGAGGGCAGCCCCAGCATTTT. Full variable domain (rest looked up from reference TRBV7-8 and TRBJ1-5): GAGVSQSPRYKVAKRGQDVALRCDPISGHVSLFWYQQALGQGPEFLTYFQNEAQLDKSGLPSDRFFAERPEGSVSTLKIQRTQQEDSAVYLCASSPARGQPQHFGDGTRLSIL.